This TCR beta chain was sequenced for a study of OX40 agonist ivuxolimab in advanced cancers. Study in general: Patient treatment consisted of intravenous ivuxolimab administration every 2 weeks at 0.01 to 10 mg/kg. Study-wide findings and caveats: CD8+ T cells showed, on average, more clonal expansion than CD4+ cells. In the 0.1-3.0 mg/kg groups, partial responders showed among the lowest expansion. A proportion of nonresponders additionally exhibited low normalized T-cell clonal expansion.

Here immunoSEQ multiplex PCR was the method, and the copy in TCRdb shows in-frame clones only, minus some. Seen here are some 80,000 clones, about four fifths observed once, and the top ten hold roughly 25%. As to this clone: Its antigen is not known.

CDR1 and CDR2 (germline): MNHNY, SVGAGI (reference sequence). The CDR3 consists of 12 residues. The germline V and J ends were trimmed by 4 bases and 7 bases, with 11 bases remaining between them. The specimen comprised CD4+ or CD8+ T cells sorted from blood, sampled in a trial of the OX40 agonist ivuxolimab. This receptor was obtained from an adult with an advanced solid tumor such as melanoma, head and neck, liver or kidney cancer. The V and J genes are TRBV6-6 and TRBJ2-7; D gene uncertain. DNA for the CDR3: TGTGCCAGCAGTTCTCCGGACGAGGAGCAGTACTTC. Its protein product is CASSSPDEEQYF.